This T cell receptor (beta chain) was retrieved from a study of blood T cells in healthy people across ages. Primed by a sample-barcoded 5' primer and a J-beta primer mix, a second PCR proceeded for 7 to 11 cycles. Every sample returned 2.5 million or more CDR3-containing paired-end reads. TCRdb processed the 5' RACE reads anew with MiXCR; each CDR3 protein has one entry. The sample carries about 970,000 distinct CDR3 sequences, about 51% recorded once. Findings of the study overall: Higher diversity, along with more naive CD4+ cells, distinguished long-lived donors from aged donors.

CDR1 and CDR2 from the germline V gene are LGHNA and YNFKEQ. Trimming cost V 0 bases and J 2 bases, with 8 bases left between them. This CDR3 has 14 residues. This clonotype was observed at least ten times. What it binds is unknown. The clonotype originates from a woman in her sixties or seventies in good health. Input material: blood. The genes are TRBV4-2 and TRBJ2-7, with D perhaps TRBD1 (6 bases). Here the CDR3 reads CASSQDWGPYEQYF. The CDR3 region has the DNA TGTGCCAGCAGCCAAGACTGGGGGCCCTACGAGCAGTACTTC.